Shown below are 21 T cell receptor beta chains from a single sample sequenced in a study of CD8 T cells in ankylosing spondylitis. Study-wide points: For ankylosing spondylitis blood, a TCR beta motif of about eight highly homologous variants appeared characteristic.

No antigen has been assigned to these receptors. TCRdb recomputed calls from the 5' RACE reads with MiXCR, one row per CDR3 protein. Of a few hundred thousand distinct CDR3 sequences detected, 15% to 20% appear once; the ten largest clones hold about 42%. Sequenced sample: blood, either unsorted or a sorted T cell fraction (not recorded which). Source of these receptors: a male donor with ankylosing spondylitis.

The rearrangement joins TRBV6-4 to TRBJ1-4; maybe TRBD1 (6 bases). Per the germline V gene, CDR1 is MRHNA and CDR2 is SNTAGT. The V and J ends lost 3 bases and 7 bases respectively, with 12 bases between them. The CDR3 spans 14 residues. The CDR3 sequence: CASSEPRGGEKLFF. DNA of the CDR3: TGTGCCAGCAGTGAACCCCGAGGGGGTGAAAAACTGTTTTTT.

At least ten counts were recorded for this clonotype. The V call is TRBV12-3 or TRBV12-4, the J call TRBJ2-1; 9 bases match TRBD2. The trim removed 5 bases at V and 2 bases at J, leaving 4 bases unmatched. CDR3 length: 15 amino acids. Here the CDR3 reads CASSSLAGTYNEQFF. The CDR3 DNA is TGTGCCAGCAGTAGTCTAGCGGGAACCTACAATGAGCAGTTCTTC.

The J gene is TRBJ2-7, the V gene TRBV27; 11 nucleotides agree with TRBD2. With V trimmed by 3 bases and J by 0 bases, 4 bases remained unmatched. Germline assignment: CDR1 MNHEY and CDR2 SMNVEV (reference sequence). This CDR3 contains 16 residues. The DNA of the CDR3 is TGTGCCAGCAGTTTGAGGGGACTAGCGGACTCCTACGAGCAGTACTTC. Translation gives CASSLRGLADSYEQYF.

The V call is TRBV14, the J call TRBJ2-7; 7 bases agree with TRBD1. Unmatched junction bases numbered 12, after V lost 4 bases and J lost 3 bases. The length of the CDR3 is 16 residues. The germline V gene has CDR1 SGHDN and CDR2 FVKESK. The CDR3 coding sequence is TGTGCCAGCAGCCTCGACAGGGTCCGGACCCTCTACGAGCAGTACTTC. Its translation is CASSLDRVRTLYEQYF. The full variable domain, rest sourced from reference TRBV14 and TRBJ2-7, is EAGVTQFPSHSVIEKGQTVTLRCDPISGHDNLYWYRRVMGKEIKFLLHFVKESKQDESGMPNNRFLAERTGGTYSTLKVQPAELEDSGVYFCASSLDRVRTLYEQYFGPGTRLTVT.

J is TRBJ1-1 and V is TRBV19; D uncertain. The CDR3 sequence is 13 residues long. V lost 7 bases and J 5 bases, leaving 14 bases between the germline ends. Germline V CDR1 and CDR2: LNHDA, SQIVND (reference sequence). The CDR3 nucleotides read TGTGCCAGTAACGACCCACATGAGACTGAAGCTTTCTTT. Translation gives CASNDPHETEAFF.

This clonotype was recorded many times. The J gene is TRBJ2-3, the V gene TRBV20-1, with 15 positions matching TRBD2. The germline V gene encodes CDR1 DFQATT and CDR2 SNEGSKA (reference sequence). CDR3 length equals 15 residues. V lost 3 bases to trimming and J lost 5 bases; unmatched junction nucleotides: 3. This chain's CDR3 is CSARGLAGGVDTQYF. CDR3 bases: TGCAGTGCTAGGGGACTAGCGGGAGGTGTAGATACGCAGTATTTT.

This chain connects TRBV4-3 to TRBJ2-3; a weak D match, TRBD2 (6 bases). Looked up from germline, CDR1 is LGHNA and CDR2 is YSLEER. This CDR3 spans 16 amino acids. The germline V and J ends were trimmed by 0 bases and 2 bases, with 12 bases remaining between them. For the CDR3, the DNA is TGCGCCAGCAGCCAAGAGGGGGGATCGGCCACAGATACGCAGTATTTT. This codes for CASSQEGGSATDTQYF.

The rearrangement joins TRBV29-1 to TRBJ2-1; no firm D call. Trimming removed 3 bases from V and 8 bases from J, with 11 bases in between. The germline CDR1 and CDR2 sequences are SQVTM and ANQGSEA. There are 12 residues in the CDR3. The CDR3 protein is CSVDRYNDEQFF. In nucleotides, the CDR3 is TGCAGCGTTGACAGGTACAACGATGAGCAGTTCTTC.

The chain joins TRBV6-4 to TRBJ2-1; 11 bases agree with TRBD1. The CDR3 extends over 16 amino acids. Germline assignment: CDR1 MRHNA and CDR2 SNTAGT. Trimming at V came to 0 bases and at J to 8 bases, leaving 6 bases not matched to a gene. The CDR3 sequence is CASSDSGQGEVYEQFF. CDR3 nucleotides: TGTGCCAGCAGTGACTCGGGACAGGGGGAGGTGTATGAGCAGTTCTTC.

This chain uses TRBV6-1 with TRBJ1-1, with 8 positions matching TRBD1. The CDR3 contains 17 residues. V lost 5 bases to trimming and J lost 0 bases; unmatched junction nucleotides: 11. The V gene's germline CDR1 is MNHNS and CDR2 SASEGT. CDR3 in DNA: TGTGCCAGCAGTCAGATCGTCAGGGGGCGAATGAACACTGAAGCTTTCTTT. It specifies CASSQIVRGRMNTEAFF.

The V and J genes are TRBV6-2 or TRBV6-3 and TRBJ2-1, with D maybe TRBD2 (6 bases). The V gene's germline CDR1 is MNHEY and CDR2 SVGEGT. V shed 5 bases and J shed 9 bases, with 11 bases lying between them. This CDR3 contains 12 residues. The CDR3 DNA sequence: TGTGCCAGCAGTAGACGGGAGCTTGAGCAGTTCTTC. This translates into CASSRRELEQFF.

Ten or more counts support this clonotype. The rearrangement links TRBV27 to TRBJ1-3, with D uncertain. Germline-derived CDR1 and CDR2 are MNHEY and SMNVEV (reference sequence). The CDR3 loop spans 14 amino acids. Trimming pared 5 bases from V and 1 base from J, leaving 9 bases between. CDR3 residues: CASSPDLSGNTIYF. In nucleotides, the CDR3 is TGTGCCAGCAGTCCCGACTTATCTGGAAACACCATATATTTT.

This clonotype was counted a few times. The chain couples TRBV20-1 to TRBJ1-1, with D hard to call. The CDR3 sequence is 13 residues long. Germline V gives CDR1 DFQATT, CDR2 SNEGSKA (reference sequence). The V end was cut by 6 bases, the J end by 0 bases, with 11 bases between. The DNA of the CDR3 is TGCAGTGCACCGGACGGACTGAACACTGAAGCTTTCTTT. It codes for CSAPDGLNTEAFF.

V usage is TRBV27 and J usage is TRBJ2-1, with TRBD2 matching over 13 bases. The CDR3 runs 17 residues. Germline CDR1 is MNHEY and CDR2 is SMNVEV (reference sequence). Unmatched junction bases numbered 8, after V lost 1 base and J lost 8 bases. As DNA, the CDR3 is TGTGCCAGCAGTTTATTACCGGGACTAGCGGGAACCTATGAGCAGTTCTTC. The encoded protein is CASSLLPGLAGTYEQFF.

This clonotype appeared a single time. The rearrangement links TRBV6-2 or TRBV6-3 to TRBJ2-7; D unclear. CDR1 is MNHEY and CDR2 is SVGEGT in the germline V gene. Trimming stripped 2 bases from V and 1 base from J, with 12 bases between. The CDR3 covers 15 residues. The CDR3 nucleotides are TGTGCCAGCAGTTACCTTACGGATTTATCCTACGAGCAGTACTTC. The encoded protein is CASSYLTDLSYEQYF.

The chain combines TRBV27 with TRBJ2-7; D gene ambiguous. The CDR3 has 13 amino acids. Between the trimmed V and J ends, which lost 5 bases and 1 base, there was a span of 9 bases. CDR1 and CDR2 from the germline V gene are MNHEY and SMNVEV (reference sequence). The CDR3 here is CASSPEVSYEQYF. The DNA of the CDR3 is TGTGCCAGCAGTCCCGAGGTTTCCTACGAGCAGTACTTC.

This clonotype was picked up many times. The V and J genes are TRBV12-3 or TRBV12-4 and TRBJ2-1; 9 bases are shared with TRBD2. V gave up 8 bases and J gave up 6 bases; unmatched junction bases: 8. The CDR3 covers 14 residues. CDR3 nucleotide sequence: TGTGCCAGCCTTAGCGGGGGCTTCTTCAATGAGCAGTTCTTC. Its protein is CASLSGGFFNEQFF.

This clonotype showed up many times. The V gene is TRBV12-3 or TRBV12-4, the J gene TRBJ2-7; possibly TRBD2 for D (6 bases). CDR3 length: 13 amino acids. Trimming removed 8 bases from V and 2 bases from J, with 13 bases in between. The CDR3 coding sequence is TGTGCCAGCCGAGGGACTGCCACCTACGAGCAGTACTTC. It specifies CASRGTATYEQYF.

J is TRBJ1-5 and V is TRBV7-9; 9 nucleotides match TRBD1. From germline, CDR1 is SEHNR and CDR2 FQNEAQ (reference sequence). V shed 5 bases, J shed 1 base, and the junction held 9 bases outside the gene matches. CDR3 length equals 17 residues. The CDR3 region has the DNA TGTGCCAGCAGCGCAACAGGGGGCGATGGGAGCAATCAGCCCCAGCATTTT. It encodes CASSATGGDGSNQPQHF.

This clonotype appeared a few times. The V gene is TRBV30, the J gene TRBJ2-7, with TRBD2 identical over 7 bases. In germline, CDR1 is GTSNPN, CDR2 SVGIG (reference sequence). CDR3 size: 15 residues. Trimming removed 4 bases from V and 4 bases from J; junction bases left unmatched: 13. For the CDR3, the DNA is TGTGCCTGGACCCGACCCTTGGCGGGAGCTTACGAGCAGTACTTC. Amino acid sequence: CAWTRPLAGAYEQYF.

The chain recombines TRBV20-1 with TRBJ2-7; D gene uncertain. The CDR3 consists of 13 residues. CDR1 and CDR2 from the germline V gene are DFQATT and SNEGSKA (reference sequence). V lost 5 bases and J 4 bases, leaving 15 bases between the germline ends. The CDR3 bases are TGCAGTGCTCAAGACCAACCCTGGTACGAGCAGTACTTC. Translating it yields CSAQDQPWYEQYF.